Here is one T cell receptor (beta chain) with its context. This clonotype was detected a few times. It has no known antigen specificity. It has no much larger one-base neighbor in the sample; base qualities were not kept. Taken from cysteine to phenylalanine, the CDR3 has 12 residues. Only CDR3 DNA is held: 36 bases, read in frame from base 1. As encoded in the germline V gene, CDR1 is SGHVS while CDR2 is FQNEAQ. V is cut back by 5 bases and J by 8 bases, with 4 bases in the junction unmatched. This sample is part of a study of T cell repertoires in cytomegalovirus infection (dated by TCRdb to between 2019 and 2020). Background for the entire study: Donor HLA type was relevant to the analysis, because carriage of CMV infection together with the matching HLA type was indicated by public TCR beta signatures. Paper-wide results and their limitations: Carriers of CMV infection plus the relevant HLA type were discriminated by the cumulative frequency of public TCR beta family members in the study cohort and in an independent 352-donor cohort. The ex vivo response was dominated by HLA-C-restricted CMV-specific TCR beta clonotypes, which also provided the single most frequent clonotype in two of eight donors.

TCRdb names Illumina HiSeq 1500 as the instrument used. TCRdb cleaned the public reads at Q25 with fastp, built clones with MiXCR and kept in-frame beta chains. Rows merge per CDR3 protein into single entries with the most common DNA and genes. The table for this sample lists more than 150,000 distinct CDR3 sequences; under 25% of them were counted only once. Roughly 2.9% of the sample is held by the ten biggest clonotypes. The source of this sequence is a human donor in good health (CMV status not recorded). Some clones in this sample may be carry-over from other donors' samples. The sequencing input was PBMCs. The chain links TRBV7-8 with TRBJ1-1; 8 bases in between match TRBD1. The CDR3 loop reads CASSLQGAEAFF. The nucleotides read TGTGCCAGCAGCCTCCAGGGGGCCGAAGCTTTCTTT.